The 26 T cell receptor beta chains below all came from one sample that was sequenced in a study of T cells in Graves' hyperthyroidism and ophthalmopathy. The investigators amplified TCR beta CDR3 regions from RNA transcripts. First-round RT-PCR of the TCR CDR3 relied on the HTBI primer set. MiXCR was run by TCRdb on the multiplex PCR reads, yielding one entry per CDR3 protein. The profile shows a few hundred thousand distinct CDR3 sequences, about 17% of them singletons. The sample taken for sequencing was blood. Every receptor here comes from a man aged 35 to 55 with Graves' hyperthyroidism.

This clonotype was observed many times. The V gene is TRBV3-1, the J gene TRBJ1-5; D possibly corresponds to TRBD1 (5 bases). V shed 3 bases and J shed 7 bases, with 16 bases lying between them. In germline, CDR1 is LGHDT, CDR2 YNNKEL (reference sequence). The CDR3 runs 15 residues. CDR3 residues: CASSHSAGGGQPQHF. The CDR3 DNA reads as TGTGCCAGCAGCCATTCGGCGGGGGGAGGGCAGCCCCAGCATTTT.

There are a few counts of this clonotype. V gene TRBV29-1 combines with J gene TRBJ2-5, with a possible D match to TRBD2 (6 bases). The CDR3 has 11 residues. The germline CDR1 and CDR2 sequences are SQVTM and ANQGSEA. The ends were cut back, 4 bases at V and 9 bases at J, with 12 bases in the middle. The CDR3 loop reads CSVVRGGAQYF. The CDR3 DNA reads as TGCAGCGTTGTCCGGGGCGGGGCCCAGTACTTC.

The chain links TRBV20-1 to TRBJ2-3; no clear D gene. This CDR3 has 13 amino acids. V lost 5 bases and J lost 0, with 9 bases in between. Per the germline V gene, CDR1 is DFQATT and CDR2 is SNEGSKA (reference sequence). The CDR3 loop is CSAGHGSTDTQYF. In nucleotides, the CDR3 is TGCAGTGCTGGCCACGGGAGCACAGATACGCAGTATTTT.

This clonotype appeared many times. The rearrangement joins TRBV6-5 to TRBJ2-2; D unresolved. The V end was cut by 0 bases, the J end by 7 bases, with 3 bases between. The CDR3 covers 12 residues. Germline loops: CDR1 MNHEY, CDR2 SVGAGI. This chain's CDR3 is CASSYSDGELFF. CDR3 DNA: TGTGCCAGCAGTTACTCGGACGGGGAGCTGTTTTTT.

Ten or more counts support this clonotype. The chain joins TRBV10-3 to TRBJ1-1; TRBD1 agrees at 9 bases. Germline-derived CDR1 and CDR2 are ENHRY and SYGVKD. The CDR3 runs to 15 residues. V was pared by 5 bases and J by 7 bases, with 11 bases of the junction left unmatched. CDR3 residues: CAISQQGAKNYEAFF. In nucleotides, the CDR3 is TGTGCCATCAGTCAACAGGGGGCGAAAAACTATGAAGCTTTCTTT.

This clonotype has only a few counts. The CDR3 sequence: CASSEARQTQSDTQYF. As DNA, the CDR3 is TGTGCCAGCAGTGAAGCGCGCCAGACCCAGTCAGATACGCAGTATTTT. This chain links TRBV2 with TRBJ2-3; D unclear. Germline-derived CDR1 and CDR2 are SNHLY and FYNNEI. V was cut by 0 bases and J by 4 bases, with 14 bases left in between. The CDR3 has 16 amino acids.

This clonotype was seen many times. J is TRBJ2-7 and V is TRBV7-2, with 8 bases lining up with TRBD2. V dropped 0 bases and J dropped 7; count of bases not matched to a gene: 8. The CDR3 totals 15 residues. The germline V gene encodes CDR1 SGHTA and CDR2 FQGNSA. This chain's CDR3 is CASSLARGGLREQYF. The CDR3 region has the DNA TGTGCCAGCAGCTTAGCGCGCGGGGGGCTGCGGGAGCAGTACTTC.

This clonotype was detected ten times or more. The genes are TRBV28 and TRBJ2-3; 12 nucleotides align to TRBD2. The CDR3 is 18 residues long. Trimming removed 4 bases from V and 0 bases from J; junction bases left unmatched: 8. Germline V gene lookup returns CDR1 MDHEN and CDR2 SYDVKM. CDR3 nucleotides: TGTGCCAGCAGTTCCCCGACTAGCGGGGGTAGCAGCACAGATACGCAGTATTTT. Protein sequence: CASSSPTSGGSSTDTQYF.

This clonotype was counted ten times or more. This chain connects TRBV20-1 to TRBJ1-4; D possibly corresponds to TRBD1 (6 bases). This CDR3 comprises 14 residues. Germline V CDR1 and CDR2: DFQATT, SNEGSKA (reference sequence). Deletions cut 1 base from V and 7 bases from J, with 13 bases between. The CDR3 DNA reads TGCAGTGCTAGAGCCGGGGGGGCTGGTGAAAAACTGTTTTTT. Translating gives CSARAGGAGEKLFF.

There are many counts of this clonotype. The chain has TRBV2 and TRBJ1-4; 7 positions match TRBD1. The CDR3 has 14 residues. The trim removed 7 bases at V and 8 bases at J, leaving 10 bases unmatched. The germline V gene has CDR1 SNHLY and CDR2 FYNNEI. In DNA, the CDR3 is TGTGCCAGCAAGGGAGGACAGGTTGGGGAAAAACTGTTTTTT. Translation: CASKGGQVGEKLFF.

This clonotype has at least ten counts. The CDR3 sequence is CAWSIGDTQYF. In nucleotides, the CDR3 is TGTGCCTGGAGTATAGGGGATACGCAGTATTTT. This chain uses TRBV30 with TRBJ2-3; D is ambiguous. Trimming removed 2 bases at V and 6 bases at J, with 6 bases between. CDR1 is GTSNPN, CDR2 SVGIG, per germline (reference sequence). The CDR3 extends over 11 amino acids.

The CDR3 is CASNDRRQDTQYF. As DNA, the CDR3 is TGTGCCAGCAACGACCGTCGGCAGGATACGCAGTATTTT. The J gene is TRBJ2-3, the V gene TRBV6-1; D not certain. CDR3 length: 13 amino acids. Trimming took off 7 bases at V and 6 bases at J, with 14 bases between the two ends. Germline values: CDR1 MNHNS, CDR2 SASEGT.

This clonotype has a count of ten or more. The rearrangement links TRBV7-9 to TRBJ2-3; a possible D gene is TRBD2 (5 bases). V lost 3 bases to trimming and J lost 8 bases, with 24 bases between them. CDR1 is SEHNR and CDR2 is FQNEAQ in the germline V gene (reference sequence). There are 17 residues in the CDR3. The CDR3 sequence: CASSLSQTRAHAGTQYF. CDR3 nucleotide sequence: TGTGCCAGCAGCTTGAGCCAGACCCGGGCCCATGCGGGTACGCAGTATTTT.

This chain connects TRBV2 to TRBJ2-5, with 13 bases aligning to TRBD2. The CDR3 sequence is 18 residues long. V dropped 5 bases and J dropped 4; count of bases not matched to a gene: 13. CDR1 is SNHLY and CDR2 is FYNNEI in the germline V gene. The CDR3 nucleotides read TGTGCCAGCAGTCCTACCGCCGTGACTAGCGGGGGGATAGAGACCCAGTACTTC. This sequence encodes CASSPTAVTSGGIETQYF.

This rearrangement joins TRBV12-3 or TRBV12-4 to TRBJ2-4; 7 bases are a match to TRBD1. Germline trimming cut 6 bases from V and 4 bases from J; bases unmatched to any gene: 12. The CDR3 totals 16 residues. In nucleotides, the CDR3 is TGTGCCAGCAGCCCACCAGGGGGTCCCCGTAAAAACATTCAGTACTTC. Its protein product is CASSPPGGPRKNIQYF.

This sequence joins TRBV4-1 and TRBJ2-3, with D tentatively TRBD1 or TRBD2 (5 bases each). V lost 1 base and J 0 bases, leaving 11 bases between the germline ends. Germline loops: CDR1 MGHRA, CDR2 YSYEKL. The CDR3 has 16 residues. The DNA of the CDR3 is TGCGCCAGCAGCCAAGTGACGGGACCAAGCACAGATACGCAGTATTTT. Translated, it gives CASSQVTGPSTDTQYF.

The table lists this clonotype with many counts. This chain connects TRBV5-6 to TRBJ2-3; no reliable D call. V was shortened by 1 base and J by 4 bases, with 10 bases between the two germline ends. The CDR3 has 14 amino acids. The germline CDR1 and CDR2 sequences are SGHDT and YYEEEE. The CDR3 sequence: CASSLWSTPDTQYF. The CDR3 nucleotides read TGTGCCAGCAGCTTGTGGTCAACACCAGATACGCAGTATTTT.

V usage is TRBV28 and J usage is TRBJ2-3; either TRBD1 or TRBD2 may fit D (5 bases each). Trimming cost V 7 bases and J 4 bases, with 12 bases left between them. The CDR3 consists of 13 residues. Germline V CDR1 and CDR2: MDHEN, SYDVKM. CDR3 coding DNA: TGTGCCAGCATCCCCTGGGGGTCAGATACGCAGTATTTT. The encoded protein is CASIPWGSDTQYF.

The chain recombines TRBV5-1 with TRBJ2-7; D not resolved. The V end was cut by 4 bases, the J end by 1 base, with 21 bases between. The CDR3 length is 17 residues. In germline, CDR1 is SGHRS, CDR2 YFSETQ. CDR3 region: CASSRAPGRPTSYEQYF. CDR3 nucleotide sequence: TGCGCCAGCAGCCGGGCCCCCGGCCGGCCAACTTCCTACGAGCAGTACTTC.

This clonotype was recorded many times. The genes are TRBV20-1 and TRBJ1-4; 9 bases match TRBD1. There are 14 residues in the CDR3. The germline V gene has CDR1 DFQATT and CDR2 SNEGSKA (reference sequence). The ends lost 6 bases at V and 6 bases at J; junction bases unmatched: 8. The CDR3 region has the DNA TGCAGTGCAGCTGTGGGGACAGGGTATGAAAAACTGTTTTTT. Translating gives CSAAVGTGYEKLFF.

This clonotype has at least ten counts. The chain links TRBV5-8 to TRBJ2-1; D is ambiguous. Germline V lookup: CDR1 SGHTS, CDR2 YDEGEE. The CDR3 contains 14 residues. Deletions cut 0 bases from V and 3 bases from J, with 7 bases between. DNA for the CDR3: TGTGCCAGCAGCTTGGGGAATTTCTACAATGAGCAGTTCTTC. Amino acids: CASSLGNFYNEQFF.

This clonotype showed up many times. The J gene is TRBJ1-4, the V gene TRBV7-9; TRBD1 agrees at 9 bases. CDR1 is SEHNR and CDR2 is FQNEAQ in the germline V gene (reference sequence). Trimming at V came to 3 bases and at J to 6 bases, leaving 2 bases not matched to a gene. This CDR3 has 14 residues. CDR3 sequence (DNA): TGTGCCAGCAGCTTGCGACAGGGGGATGAAAAACTGTTTTTT. As protein: CASSLRQGDEKLFF.

The sample holds many counts of this clonotype. The V gene is TRBV7-9, the J gene TRBJ2-5; D is undetermined. Per germline, CDR1 SEHNR and CDR2 FQNEAQ (reference sequence). Trimming stripped 1 base from V and 3 bases from J, with 12 bases between. The CDR3 covers 15 residues. CDR3 DNA: TGTGCCAGCAGCTTAGGCGCTGTTGCAGAAGAGACCCAGTACTTC. The encoded protein is CASSLGAVAEETQYF. The variable domain in full, with the rest retrieved from reference TRBV7-9 and TRBJ2-5, is DTGVSQNPRHKITKRGQNVTFRCDPISEHNRLYWYRQTLGQGPEFLTYFQNEAQLEKSRLLSDRFSAERPKGSFSTLEIQRTEQGDSAMYLCASSLGAVAEETQYFGPGTRLLVL.

This clonotype came up many times. The rearrangement uses TRBV6-1 and TRBJ2-3; D might be TRBD1 or TRBD2, each matching 5 bases. This CDR3 is built from 15 residues. Trimming stripped 8 bases from V and 3 bases from J, with 18 bases between. Per the germline V gene, CDR1 is MNHNS and CDR2 is SASEGT. The CDR3 spells CASRRDPISTDTQYF. The DNA for the CDR3 is TGTGCCAGCCGCCGGGACCCCATTTCTACAGATACGCAGTATTTT.

There are many counts of this clonotype. The chain is built from TRBV5-1 and TRBJ2-7; TRBD2 is a possible D gene (5 bases). The V gene's germline CDR1 is SGHRS and CDR2 YFSETQ. The CDR3 has 13 residues. V gave up 3 bases and J gave up 5 bases, with 12 bases separating them. The CDR3 coding sequence is TGCGCCAGCAGCTCCGCCGGGGTCCACGAGCAGTACTTC. Translated, it gives CASSSAGVHEQYF.

This chain uses TRBV7-2 with TRBJ1-3; D is undetermined. Trimming shortened V by 3 bases and J by 1 base, and 10 bases separated the two germline ends. The CDR3 runs to 15 residues. CDR1 is SGHTA, CDR2 FQGNSA, per germline. The CDR3 coding sequence is TGTGCCAGCAGCTTCGGGTCCCTTTCTGGAAACACCATATATTTT. Its protein product is CASSFGSLSGNTIYF.